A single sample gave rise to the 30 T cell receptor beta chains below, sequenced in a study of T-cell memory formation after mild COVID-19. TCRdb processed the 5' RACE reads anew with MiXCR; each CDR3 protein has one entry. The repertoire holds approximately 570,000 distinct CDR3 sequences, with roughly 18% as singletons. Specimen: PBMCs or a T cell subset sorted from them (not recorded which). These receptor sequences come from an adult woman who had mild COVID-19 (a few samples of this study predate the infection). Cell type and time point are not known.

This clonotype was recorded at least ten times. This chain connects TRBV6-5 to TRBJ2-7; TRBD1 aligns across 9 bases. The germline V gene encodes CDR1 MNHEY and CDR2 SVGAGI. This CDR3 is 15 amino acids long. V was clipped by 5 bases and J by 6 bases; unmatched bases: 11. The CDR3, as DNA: TGTGCCAGCAGTAACTTGCCGGGACAGGGAATCGAGCAGTACTTC. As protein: CASSNLPGQGIEQYF.

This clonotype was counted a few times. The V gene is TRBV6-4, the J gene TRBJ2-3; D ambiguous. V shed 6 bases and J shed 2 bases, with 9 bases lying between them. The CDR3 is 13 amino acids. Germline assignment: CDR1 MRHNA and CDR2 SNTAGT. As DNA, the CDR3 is TGTGCCAGCAGCTCTTGGGACACAGATACGCAGTATTTT. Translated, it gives CASSSWDTDTQYF.

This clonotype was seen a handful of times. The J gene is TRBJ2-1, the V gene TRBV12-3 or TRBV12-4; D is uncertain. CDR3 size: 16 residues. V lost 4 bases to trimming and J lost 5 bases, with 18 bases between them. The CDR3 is CASSYRAQLGDNEQFF. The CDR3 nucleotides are TGTGCCAGCAGTTACCGGGCCCAGCTTGGGGACAATGAGCAGTTCTTC.

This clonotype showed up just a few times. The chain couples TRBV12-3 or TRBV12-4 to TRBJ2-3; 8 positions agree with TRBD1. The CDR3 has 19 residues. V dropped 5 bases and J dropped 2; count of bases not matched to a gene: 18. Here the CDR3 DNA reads TGTGCCAGCAGTAGGGACAGGTGGCCTCTAGAGGGGTTCACAGATACGCAGTATTTT. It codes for CASSRDRWPLEGFTDTQYF.

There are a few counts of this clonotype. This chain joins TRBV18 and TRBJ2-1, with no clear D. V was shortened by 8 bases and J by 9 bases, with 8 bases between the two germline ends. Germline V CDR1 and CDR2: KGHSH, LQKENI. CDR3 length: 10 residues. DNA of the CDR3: TGTGCCAGCAATGGTGGTGAGCAGTTCTTC. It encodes CASNGGEQFF.

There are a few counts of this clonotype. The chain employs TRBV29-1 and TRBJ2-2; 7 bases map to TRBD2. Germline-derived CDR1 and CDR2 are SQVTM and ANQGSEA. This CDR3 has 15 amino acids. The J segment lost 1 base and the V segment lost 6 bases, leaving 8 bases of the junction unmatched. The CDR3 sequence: CSVPGEGKNTGELFF. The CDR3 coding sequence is TGCAGCGTCCCCGGGGAGGGCAAGAACACCGGGGAGCTGTTTTTT.

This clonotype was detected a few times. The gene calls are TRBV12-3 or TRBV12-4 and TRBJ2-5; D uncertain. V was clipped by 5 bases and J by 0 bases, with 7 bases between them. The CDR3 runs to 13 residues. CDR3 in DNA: TGTGCCAGCAGTCGAAGTAACCAAGAGACCCAGTACTTC. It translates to CASSRSNQETQYF.

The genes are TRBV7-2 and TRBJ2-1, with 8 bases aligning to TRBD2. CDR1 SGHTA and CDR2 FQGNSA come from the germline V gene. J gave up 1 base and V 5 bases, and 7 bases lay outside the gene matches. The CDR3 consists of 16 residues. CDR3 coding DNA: TGTGCCAGCAGCGCCGGGAGGGTCGAATCCTACAATGAGCAGTTCTTC. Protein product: CASSAGRVESYNEQFF. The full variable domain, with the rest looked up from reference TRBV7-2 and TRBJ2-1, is GAGVSQSPSNKVTEKGKDVELRCDPISGHTALYWYRQSLGQGLEFLIYFQGNSAPDKSGLPSDRFSAERTGGSVSTLTIQRTQQEDSAVYLCASSAGRVESYNEQFFGPGTRLTVL.

The CDR3 here is CASSTQDTSSYEQYF. For the CDR3, the DNA is TGTGCCAGCAGCACACAGGACACGAGCTCCTACGAGCAGTACTTC. This sequence joins TRBV7-9 and TRBJ2-7; tentatively, D is TRBD1 (5 bases). CDR1 is SEHNR, CDR2 FQNEAQ, per germline (reference sequence). V was clipped by 5 bases and J by 0 bases, with 14 bases between them. The CDR3 runs 15 residues.

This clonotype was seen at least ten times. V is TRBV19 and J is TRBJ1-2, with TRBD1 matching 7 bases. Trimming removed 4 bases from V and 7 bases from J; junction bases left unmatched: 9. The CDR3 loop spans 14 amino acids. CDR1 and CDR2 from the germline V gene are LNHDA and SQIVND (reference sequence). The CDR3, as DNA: TGTGCCAGTAGTACGGGACAGCTCTTGGGTGGCTACACCTTC. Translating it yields CASSTGQLLGGYTF.

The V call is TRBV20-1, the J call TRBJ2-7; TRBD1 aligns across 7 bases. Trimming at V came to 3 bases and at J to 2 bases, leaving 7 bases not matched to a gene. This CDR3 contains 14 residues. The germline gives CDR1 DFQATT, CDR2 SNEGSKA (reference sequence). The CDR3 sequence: CSASPFGTAYEQYF. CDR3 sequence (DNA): TGCAGTGCTAGTCCCTTCGGGACAGCCTACGAGCAGTACTTC.

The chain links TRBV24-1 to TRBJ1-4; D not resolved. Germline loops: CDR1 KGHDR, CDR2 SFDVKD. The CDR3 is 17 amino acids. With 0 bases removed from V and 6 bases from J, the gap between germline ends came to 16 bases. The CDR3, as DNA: TGTGCCACCAGTGATTTGCGCCAAGGACGGGAACATGAAAAACTGTTTTTT. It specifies CATSDLRQGREHEKLFF.

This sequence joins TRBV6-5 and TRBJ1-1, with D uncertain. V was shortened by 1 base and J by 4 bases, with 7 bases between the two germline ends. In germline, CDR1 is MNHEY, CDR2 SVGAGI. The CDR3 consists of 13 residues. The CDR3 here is CASSYYLSTEAFF. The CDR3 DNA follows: TGTGCCAGCAGTTACTATCTGAGCACTGAAGCTTTCTTT.

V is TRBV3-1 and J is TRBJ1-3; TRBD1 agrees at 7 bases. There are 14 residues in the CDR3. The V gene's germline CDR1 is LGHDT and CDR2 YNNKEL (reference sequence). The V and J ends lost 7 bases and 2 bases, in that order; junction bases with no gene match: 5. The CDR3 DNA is TGTGCCAGCATCGCGACAGGGACTGGAAACACCATATATTTT. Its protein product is CASIATGTGNTIYF.

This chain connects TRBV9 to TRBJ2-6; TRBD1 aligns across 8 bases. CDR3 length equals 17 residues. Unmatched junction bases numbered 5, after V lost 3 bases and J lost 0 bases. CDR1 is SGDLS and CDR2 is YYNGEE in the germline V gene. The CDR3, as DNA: TGTGCCAGCAGCGGGGACAGGCGCTTCTCTGGGGCCAACGTCCTGACTTTC. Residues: CASSGDRRFSGANVLTF.

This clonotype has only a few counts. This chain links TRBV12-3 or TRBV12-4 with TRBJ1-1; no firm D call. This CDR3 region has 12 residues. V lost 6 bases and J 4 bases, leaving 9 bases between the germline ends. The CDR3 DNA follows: TGTGCCAGCAGATGGACGGCCACTGAAGCTTTCTTT. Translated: CASRWTATEAFF.

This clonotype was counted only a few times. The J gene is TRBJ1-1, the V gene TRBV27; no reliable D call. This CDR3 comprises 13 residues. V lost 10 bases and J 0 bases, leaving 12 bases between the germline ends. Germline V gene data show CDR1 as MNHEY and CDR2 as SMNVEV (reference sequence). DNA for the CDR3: TGTGCCACTAAAAAAGGCCTGAACACTGAAGCTTTCTTT. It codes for CATKKGLNTEAFF.

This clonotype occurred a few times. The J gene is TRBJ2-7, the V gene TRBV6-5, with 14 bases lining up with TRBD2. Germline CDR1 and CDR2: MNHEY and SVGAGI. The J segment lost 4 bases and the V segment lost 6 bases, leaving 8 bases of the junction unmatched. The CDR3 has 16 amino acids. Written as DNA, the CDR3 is TGTGCCAGCAGCCGACTAGCGGGAGGGCAAAGGTACGAGCAGTACTTC. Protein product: CASSRLAGGQRYEQYF.

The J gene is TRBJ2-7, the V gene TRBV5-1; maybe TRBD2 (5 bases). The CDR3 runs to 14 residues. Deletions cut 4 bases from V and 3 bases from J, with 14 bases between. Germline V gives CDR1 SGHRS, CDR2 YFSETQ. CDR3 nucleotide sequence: TGCGCCAGCAGCCGGGGTCCCGGCGACTACGAGCAGTACTTC. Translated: CASSRGPGDYEQYF.

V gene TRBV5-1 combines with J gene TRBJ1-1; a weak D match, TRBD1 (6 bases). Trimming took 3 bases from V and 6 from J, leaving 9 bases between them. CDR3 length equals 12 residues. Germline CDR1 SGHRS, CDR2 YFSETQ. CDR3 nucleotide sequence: TGCGCCAGCAGCTCACAGGGTGCTGAAGCTTTCTTT. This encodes CASSSQGAEAFF.

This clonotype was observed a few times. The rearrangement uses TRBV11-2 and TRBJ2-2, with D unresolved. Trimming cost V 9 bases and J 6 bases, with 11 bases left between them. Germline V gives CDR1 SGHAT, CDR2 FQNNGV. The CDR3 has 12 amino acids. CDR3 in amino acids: CASVGGAGELFF. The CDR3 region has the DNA TGTGCCAGTGTTGGTGGGGCCGGGGAGCTGTTTTTT. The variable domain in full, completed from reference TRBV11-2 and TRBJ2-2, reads EAGVAQSPRYKIIEKRQSVAFWCNPISGHATLYWYQQILGQGPKLLIQFQNNGVVDDSQLPKDRFSAERLKGVDSTLKIQPAKLEDSAVYLCASVGGAGELFFGEGSRLTVL.

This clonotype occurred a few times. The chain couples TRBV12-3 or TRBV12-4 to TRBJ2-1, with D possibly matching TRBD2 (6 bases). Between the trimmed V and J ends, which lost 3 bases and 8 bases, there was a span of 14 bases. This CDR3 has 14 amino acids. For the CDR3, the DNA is TGTGCCAGCAGTTTGAGTGGGACTCCCCATGAGCAGTTCTTC. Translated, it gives CASSLSGTPHEQFF.

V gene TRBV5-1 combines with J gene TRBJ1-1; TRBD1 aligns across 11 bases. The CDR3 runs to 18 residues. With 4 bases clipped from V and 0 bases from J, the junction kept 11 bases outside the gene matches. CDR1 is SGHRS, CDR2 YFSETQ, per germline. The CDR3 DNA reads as TGCGCCAGCAGCGCCCGAACTAGGGACAGGGGGATGAACACTGAAGCTTTCTTT. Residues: CASSARTRDRGMNTEAFF.

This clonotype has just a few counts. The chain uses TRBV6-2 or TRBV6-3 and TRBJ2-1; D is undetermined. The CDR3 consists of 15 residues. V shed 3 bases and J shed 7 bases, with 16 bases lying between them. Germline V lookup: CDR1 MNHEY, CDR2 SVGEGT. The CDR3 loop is CASSYSGFPTNEQFF. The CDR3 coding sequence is TGTGCCAGCAGTTATTCCGGCTTTCCGACGAATGAGCAGTTCTTC.

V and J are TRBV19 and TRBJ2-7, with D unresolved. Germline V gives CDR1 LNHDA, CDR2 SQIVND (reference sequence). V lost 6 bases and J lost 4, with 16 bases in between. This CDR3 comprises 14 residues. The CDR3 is CASSPRSDTYEQYF. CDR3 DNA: TGTGCCAGTAGCCCAAGGTCGGATACATACGAGCAGTACTTC.

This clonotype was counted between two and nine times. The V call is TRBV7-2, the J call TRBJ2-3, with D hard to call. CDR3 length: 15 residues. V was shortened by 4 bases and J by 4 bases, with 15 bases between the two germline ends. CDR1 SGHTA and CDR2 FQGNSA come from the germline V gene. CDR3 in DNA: TGTGCCAGCAGCTCCGCGGCCCGACGGGCAGATACGCAGTATTTT. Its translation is CASSSAARRADTQYF.

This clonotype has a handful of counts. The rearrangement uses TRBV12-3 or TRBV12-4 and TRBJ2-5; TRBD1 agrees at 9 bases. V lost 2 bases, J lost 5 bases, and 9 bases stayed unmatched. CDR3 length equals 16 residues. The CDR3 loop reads CASSLLRTGEVETQYF. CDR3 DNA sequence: TGTGCCAGCAGTTTATTGAGGACAGGGGAAGTGGAGACCCAGTACTTC.

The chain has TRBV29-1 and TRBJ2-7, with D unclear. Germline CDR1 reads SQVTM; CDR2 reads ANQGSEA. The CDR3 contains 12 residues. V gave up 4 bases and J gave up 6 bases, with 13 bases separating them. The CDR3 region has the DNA TGCAGCGTTGGTGTGGGCGAAAGCGAGCAGTACTTC. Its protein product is CSVGVGESEQYF.

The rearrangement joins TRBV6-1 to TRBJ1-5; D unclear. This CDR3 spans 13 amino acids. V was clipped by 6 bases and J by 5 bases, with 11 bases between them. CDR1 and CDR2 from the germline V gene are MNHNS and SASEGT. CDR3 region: CASRTTDYQPQHF. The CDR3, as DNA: TGTGCCAGCAGAACCACGGATTATCAGCCCCAGCATTTT.

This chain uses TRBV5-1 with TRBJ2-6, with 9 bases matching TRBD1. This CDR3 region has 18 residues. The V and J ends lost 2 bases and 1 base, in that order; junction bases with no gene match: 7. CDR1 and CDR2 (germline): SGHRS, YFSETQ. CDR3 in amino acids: CASSFRGTGSSGANVLTF. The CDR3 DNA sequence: TGCGCCAGCAGCTTTCGCGGGACAGGGTCGTCTGGGGCCAACGTCCTGACTTTC.